The rows below give T cell receptor beta chains drawn from one sample of a study of T cells in Graves' hyperthyroidism and ophthalmopathy. MiXCR was run by TCRdb on the multiplex PCR reads, yielding one entry per CDR3 protein. This sample has 500,000 to 550,000 distinct CDR3 sequences, with 20% found just once. The sequenced sample was blood. The receptors here all came from a man between 40 and 49 years old with Graves' ophthalmopathy. Each CDR3 is given with its conserved first and last residue. D genes are given only for firm matches. Only some rows state a clone size, as once, few, many or a class for expanded clones.

TRBV6-9	NA	TRBJ1-4	TRBD1	CASRFEGAGEKLFF	TGTGCCAGCAGATTCGAGGGGGCAGGTGAAAAACTGTTTTTT
TRBV20-1	few	TRBJ2-5	NA	CSAQRSAAMGETQYF	TGCAGTGCCCAACGGTCGGCAGCGATGGGAGAGACCCAGTACTTC
TRBV28	many	TRBJ2-7	TRBD1	CASKRQGGYEQYF	TGTGCCAGCAAACGACAGGGGGGGTACGAGCAGTACTTC
TRBV7-6	NA	TRBJ2-1	NA	CASSLGGGRALSEQFF	TGTGCCAGCAGCTTAGGGGGAGGCAGGGCTTTGAGTGAGCAGTTCTTC
TRBV20-1	many	TRBJ2-5	NA	CSGLGQFQETQYF	TGCAGTGGATTAGGACAGTTCCAAGAGACCCAGTACTTC
TRBV11-2	many	TRBJ1-1	NA	CASSLTTGTSNTEAFF	TGTGCCAGCAGTCTTACCACCGGGACATCGAACACTGAAGCTTTCTTT
TRBV20-1	many	TRBJ2-5	NA	CSAREGSLGTQYF	TGCAGTGCTAGAGAGGGCTCCCTCGGGACCCAGTACTTC
TRBV11-2	NA	TRBJ2-1	NA	CASSSDSRDEQFF	TGTGCCAGCAGCTCCGATTCAAGGGATGAGCAGTTCTTC
TRBV27	NA	TRBJ2-3	NA	CASSTTREVNTQYF	TGTGCCAGCAGCACCACCAGGGAAGTAAATACGCAGTATTTT
TRBV7-2	few	TRBJ2-3	TRBD2	CATKRGAPTDTQYF	TGTGCCACCAAGCGGGGAGCCCCCACAGATACGCAGTATTTT
TRBV19	NA	TRBJ1-1	NA	CASSSYSGATLRMNTEAFF	TGTGCCAGTAGTTCATACAGCGGGGCCACTCTTCGCATGAACACTGAAGCTTTCTTT
TRBV20-1	NA	TRBJ1-4	NA	CSARDQVVSAEKLFF	TGCAGTGCTAGAGATCAGGTGGTGTCCGCTGAAAAACTGTTTTTT
TRBV19	NA	TRBJ2-1	NA	CASSIDWAGSHNEQFF	TGTGCCAGTAGTATAGATTGGGCGGGATCTCACAATGAGCAGTTCTTC
TRBV9	few	TRBJ2-1	NA	CASSVGGGYNEQFF	TGTGCCAGCAGCGTAGGCGGAGGCTACAATGAGCAGTTCTTC
TRBV5-4	NA	TRBJ2-5	NA	CASSPPGEKETQYF	TGTGCCAGCAGTCCCCCCGGTGAAAAAGAGACCCAGTACTTC
TRBV11-2	many	TRBJ2-7	TRBD2	CASSPRLAGAYEQYF	TGTGCCAGCAGCCCTCGGCTAGCGGGAGCCTACGAGCAGTACTTC
TRBV5-1	NA	TRBJ1-5	NA	CASSLTPLANQPQHF	TGCGCCAGCAGCCTCACGCCCTTGGCGAATCAGCCCCAGCATTTT
TRBV24-1	NA	TRBJ2-1	NA	CATSDGVTGYNEQFF	TGTGCCACCAGTGACGGAGTGACGGGGTACAATGAGCAGTTCTTC
TRBV2	few	TRBJ1-6	NA	CASSGSGVGPLHF	TGTGCCAGCAGTGGATCGGGTGTCGGACCCCTCCACTTT
TRBV19	NA	TRBJ2-1	TRBD2	CASSPSGLAAYNEQFF	TGTGCCAGTAGTCCCTCGGGACTAGCGGCCTACAATGAGCAGTTCTTC
TRBV5-1	many	TRBJ2-2	NA	CASRREAVNTGELFF	TGCGCCAGCAGAAGAGAGGCAGTCAACACCGGGGAGCTGTTTTTT
TRBV3-1	few	TRBJ1-5	NA	CASSPTAAAGPQHF	TGTGCCAGCAGCCCGACAGCCGCGGCTGGGCCCCAGCATTTT
TRBV7-9	many	TRBJ1-5	NA	CASSSTGPDSNQPQHF	TGTGCCAGCAGCTCAACAGGGCCCGACAGCAATCAGCCCCAGCATTTT
TRBV28	NA	TRBJ1-2	TRBD1	CASRGTGENYGYTF	TGTGCCAGCAGAGGCACAGGGGAAAACTATGGCTACACCTTC
TRBV11-2	NA	TRBJ2-7	TRBD2	CASSLRDYLYYEQYF	TGTGCCAGCAGCCTTCGGGACTACCTGTACTACGAGCAGTACTTC
TRBV20-1	few	TRBJ2-6	NA	CSARDLQGASSGANVLTF	TGCAGTGCTAGAGATTTACAAGGGGCGAGCTCTGGGGCCAACGTCCTGACTTTC
TRBV2	many	TRBJ2-4	NA	CASSEGGGGAKNIQYF	TGTGCCAGCAGTGAAGGGGGCGGTGGAGCCAAAAACATTCAGTACTTC
TRBV9	few	TRBJ2-5	NA	CASSVGGETQYF	TGTGCCAGTAGTGTTGGAGGGGAGACCCAGTACTTC
TRBV29-1	NA	TRBJ2-1	NA	CSVAEISEQFF	TGCAGCGTTGCTGAAATTAGTGAGCAGTTCTTC
TRBV6-2/TRBV6-3	few	TRBJ2-3	TRBD2	CASDWTSGRAEDTQYF	TGTGCCAGCGATTGGACTAGCGGGAGGGCTGAAGATACGCAGTATTTT
TRBV7-9	many	TRBJ2-1	TRBD2	CASSQAGRGEQFF	TGTGCCAGCAGCCAAGCGGGAAGGGGTGAGCAGTTCTTC
TRBV5-1	once	TRBJ2-4	NA	CASSSGQNKNIQYF	TGCGCCAGCAGCTCAGGACAGAACAAAAACATTCAGTACTTC
TRBV6-1	NA	TRBJ2-1	NA	CASSASFRALEQFF	TGTGCCAGCAGTGCCTCCTTCAGGGCGTTGGAGCAGTTCTTC
TRBV30	few	TRBJ2-1	NA	CAWSVWRGRTYNEQFF	TGTGCCTGGAGTGTATGGAGGGGCAGGACCTACAATGAGCAGTTCTTC
TRBV10-3	NA	TRBJ1-2	NA	CAISEKTGGNYGYTF	TGTGCCATCAGTGAGAAAACAGGAGGTAACTATGGCTACACCTTC
TRBV7-2	many	TRBJ2-4	NA	CASSLADIQYF	TGTGCCAGCAGCTTAGCTGACATTCAGTACTTC
TRBV12-3/TRBV12-4	few	TRBJ1-1	NA	CASSYRVGGGEAFF	TGTGCCAGCAGTTATCGGGTTGGGGGGGGTGAAGCTTTCTTT